This TCR beta chain was captured by sequencing in a study of T cells in Graves' hyperthyroidism and ophthalmopathy. On the study more broadly: Initial diagnosis, before any treatment, was when peripheral blood was collected.

Calling Graves' hyperthyroidism stable meant ophthalmopathy did not progress within 18 months. The hyperthyroidism was newly diagnosed and had lasted under 2 months; the patients were aged 18 to 65. This clonotype has just a few counts. Its antigen is undetermined. The length of the CDR3 is 18 residues. Germline CDR1 and CDR2: SGHTA and FQGNSA. Trimming removed 1 base from V and 5 bases from J; junction bases left unmatched: 14. Study-level findings and limits: Blood samples included most of the expanded thyroid clonotypes exceeding 0.001.

The investigators amplified TCR beta CDR3 regions from RNA transcripts. The primer set for the first-round RT-PCR of the TCR CDR3 was HTBI. TCRdb used MiXCR to reprocess the multiplex PCR reads, holding one entry per CDR3 protein. The table lists about 420,000 distinct CDR3 sequences, about 15% of them singletons, with around an eighth in the top ten. The sequencing input was blood. This rearrangement joins TRBV7-2 to TRBJ2-5, with 9 bases aligning to TRBD2. This sequence originates from a woman aged 18-29 years with Graves' hyperthyroidism. CDR3 in DNA: TGTGCCAGCAGCTTAGAGGCCGGGTTAGCGGGAGTGGAGGAGACCCAGTACTTC. Translated, it gives CASSLEAGLAGVEETQYF.